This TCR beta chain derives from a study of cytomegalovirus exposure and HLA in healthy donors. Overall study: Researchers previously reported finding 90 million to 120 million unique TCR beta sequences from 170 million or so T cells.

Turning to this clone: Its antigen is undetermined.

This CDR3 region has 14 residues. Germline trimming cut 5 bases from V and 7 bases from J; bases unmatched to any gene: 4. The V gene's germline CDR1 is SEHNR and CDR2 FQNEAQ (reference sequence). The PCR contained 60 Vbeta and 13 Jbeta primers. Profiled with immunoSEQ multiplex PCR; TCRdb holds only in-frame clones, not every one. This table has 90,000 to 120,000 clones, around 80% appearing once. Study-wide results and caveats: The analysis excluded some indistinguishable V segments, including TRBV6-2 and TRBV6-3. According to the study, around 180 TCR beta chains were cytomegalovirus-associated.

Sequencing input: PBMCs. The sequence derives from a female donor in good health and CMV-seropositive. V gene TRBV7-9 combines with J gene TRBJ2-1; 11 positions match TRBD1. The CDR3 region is CASSPGDRGNEQFF. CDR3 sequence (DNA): TGTGCCAGCAGCCCGGGGGACAGGGGGAATGAGCAGTTCTTC.